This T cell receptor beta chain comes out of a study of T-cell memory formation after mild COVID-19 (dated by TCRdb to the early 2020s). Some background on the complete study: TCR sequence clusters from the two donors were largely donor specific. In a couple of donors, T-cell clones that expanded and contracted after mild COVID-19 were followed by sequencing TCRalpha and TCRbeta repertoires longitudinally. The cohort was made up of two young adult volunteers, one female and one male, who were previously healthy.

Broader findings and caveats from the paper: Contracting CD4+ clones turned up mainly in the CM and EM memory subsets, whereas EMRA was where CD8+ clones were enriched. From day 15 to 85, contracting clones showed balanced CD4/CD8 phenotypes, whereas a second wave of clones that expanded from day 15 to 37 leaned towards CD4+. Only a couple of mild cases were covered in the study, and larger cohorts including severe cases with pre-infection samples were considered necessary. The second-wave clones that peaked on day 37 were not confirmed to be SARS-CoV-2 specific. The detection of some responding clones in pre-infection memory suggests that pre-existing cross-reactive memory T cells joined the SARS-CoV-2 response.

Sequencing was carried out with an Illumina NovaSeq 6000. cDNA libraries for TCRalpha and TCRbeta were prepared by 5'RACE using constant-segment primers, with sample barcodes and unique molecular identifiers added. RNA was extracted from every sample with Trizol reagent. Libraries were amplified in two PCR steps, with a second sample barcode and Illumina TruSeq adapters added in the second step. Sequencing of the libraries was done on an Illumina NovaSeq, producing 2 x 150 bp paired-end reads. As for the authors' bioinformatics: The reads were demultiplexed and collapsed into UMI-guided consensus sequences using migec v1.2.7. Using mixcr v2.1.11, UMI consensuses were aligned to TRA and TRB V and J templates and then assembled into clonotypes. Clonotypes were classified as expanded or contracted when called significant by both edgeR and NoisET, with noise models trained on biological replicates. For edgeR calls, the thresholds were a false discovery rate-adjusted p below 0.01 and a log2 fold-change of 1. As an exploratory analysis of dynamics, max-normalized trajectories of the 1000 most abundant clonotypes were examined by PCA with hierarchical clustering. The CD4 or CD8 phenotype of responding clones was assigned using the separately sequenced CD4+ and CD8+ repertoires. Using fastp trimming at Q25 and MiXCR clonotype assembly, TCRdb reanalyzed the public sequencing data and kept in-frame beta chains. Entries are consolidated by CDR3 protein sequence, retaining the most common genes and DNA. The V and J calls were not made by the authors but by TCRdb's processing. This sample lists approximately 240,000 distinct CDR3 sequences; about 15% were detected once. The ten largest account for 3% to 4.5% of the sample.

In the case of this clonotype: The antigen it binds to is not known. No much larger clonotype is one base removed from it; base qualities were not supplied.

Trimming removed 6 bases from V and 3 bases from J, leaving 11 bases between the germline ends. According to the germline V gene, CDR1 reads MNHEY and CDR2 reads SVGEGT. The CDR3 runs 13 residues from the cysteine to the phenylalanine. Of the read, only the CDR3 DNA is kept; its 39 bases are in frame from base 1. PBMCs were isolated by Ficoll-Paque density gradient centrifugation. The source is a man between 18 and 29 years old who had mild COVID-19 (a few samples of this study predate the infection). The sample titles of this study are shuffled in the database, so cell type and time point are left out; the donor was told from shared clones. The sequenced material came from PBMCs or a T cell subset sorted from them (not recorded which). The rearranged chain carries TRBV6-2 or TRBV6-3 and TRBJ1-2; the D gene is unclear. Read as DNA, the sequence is TGTGCCAGCAGCCCTAACAGTGACTATGGCTACACCTTC. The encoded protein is CASSPNSDYGYTF.